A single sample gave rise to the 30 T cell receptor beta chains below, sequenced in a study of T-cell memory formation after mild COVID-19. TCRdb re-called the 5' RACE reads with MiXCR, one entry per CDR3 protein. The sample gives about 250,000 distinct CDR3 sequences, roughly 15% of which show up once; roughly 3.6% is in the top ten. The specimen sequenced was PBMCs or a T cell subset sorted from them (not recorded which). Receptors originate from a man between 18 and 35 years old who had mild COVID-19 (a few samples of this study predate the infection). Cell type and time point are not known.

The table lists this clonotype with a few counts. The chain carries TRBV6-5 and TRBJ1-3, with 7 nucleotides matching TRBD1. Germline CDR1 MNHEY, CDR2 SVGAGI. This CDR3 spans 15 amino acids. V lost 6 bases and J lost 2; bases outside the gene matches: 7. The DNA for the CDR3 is TGTGCCAGCAGAGACAGGGAGCCACCTGGAAACACCATATATTTT. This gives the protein CASRDREPPGNTIYF.

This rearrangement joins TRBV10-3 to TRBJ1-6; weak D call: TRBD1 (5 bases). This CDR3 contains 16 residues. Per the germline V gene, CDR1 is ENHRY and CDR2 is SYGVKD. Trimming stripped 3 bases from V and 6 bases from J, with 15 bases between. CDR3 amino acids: CAISEMGPNSNSPLHF. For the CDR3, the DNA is TGTGCCATCAGTGAAATGGGACCCAACTCTAATTCACCCCTCCACTTT.

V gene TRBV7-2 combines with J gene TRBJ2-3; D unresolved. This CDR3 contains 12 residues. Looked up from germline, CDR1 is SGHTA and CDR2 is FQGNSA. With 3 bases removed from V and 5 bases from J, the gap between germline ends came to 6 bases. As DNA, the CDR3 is TGTGCCAGCAGCTTTAGAGGAGATACGCAGTATTTT. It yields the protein CASSFRGDTQYF.

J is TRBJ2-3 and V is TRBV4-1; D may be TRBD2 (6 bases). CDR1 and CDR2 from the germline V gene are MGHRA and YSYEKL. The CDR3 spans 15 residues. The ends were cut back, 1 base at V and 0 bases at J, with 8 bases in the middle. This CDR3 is CASSQVGGSTDTQYF. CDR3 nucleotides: TGCGCCAGCAGCCAAGTAGGAGGGAGCACAGATACGCAGTATTTT.

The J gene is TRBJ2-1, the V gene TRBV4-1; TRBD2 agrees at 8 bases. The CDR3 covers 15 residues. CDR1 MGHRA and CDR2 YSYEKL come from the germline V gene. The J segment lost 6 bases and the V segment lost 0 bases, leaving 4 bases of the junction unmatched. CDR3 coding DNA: TGCGCCAGCAGCCAAGACCGGACTAGCACCAATGAGCAGTTCTTC. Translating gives CASSQDRTSTNEQFF.

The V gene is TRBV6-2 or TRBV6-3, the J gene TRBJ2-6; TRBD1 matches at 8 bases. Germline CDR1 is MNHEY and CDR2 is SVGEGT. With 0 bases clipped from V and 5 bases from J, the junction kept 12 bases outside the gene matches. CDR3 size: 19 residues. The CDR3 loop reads CASSYSMSQGAVWANVLTF. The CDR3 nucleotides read TGTGCCAGCAGTTACTCGATGTCCCAGGGGGCAGTCTGGGCCAACGTCCTGACTTTC.

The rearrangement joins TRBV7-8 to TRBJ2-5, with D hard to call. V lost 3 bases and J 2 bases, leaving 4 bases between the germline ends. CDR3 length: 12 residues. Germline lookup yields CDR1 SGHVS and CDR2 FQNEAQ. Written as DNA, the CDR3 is TGTGCCAGCAGCTTGCGGCAAGAGACCCAGTACTTC. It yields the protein CASSLRQETQYF.

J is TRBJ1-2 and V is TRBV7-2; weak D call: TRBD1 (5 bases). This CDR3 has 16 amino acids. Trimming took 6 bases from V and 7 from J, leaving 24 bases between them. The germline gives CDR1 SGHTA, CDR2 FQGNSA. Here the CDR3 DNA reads TGTGCCAGCAGTACAGTGGGGCAGAGGCTTTCTAGTGGCTACACCTTC. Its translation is CASSTVGQRLSSGYTF.

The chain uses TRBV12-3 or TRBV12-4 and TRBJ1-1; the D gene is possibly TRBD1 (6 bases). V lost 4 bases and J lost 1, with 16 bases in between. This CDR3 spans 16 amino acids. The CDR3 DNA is TGTGCCAGCAGTTATCCCGGGACATCCGGGAACACTGAAGCTTTCTTT. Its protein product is CASSYPGTSGNTEAFF.

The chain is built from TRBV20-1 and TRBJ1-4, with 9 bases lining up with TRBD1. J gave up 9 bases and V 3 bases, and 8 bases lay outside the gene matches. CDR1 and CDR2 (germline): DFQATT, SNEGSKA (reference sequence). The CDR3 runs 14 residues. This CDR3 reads CSARPRDRVQKLFF. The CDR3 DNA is TGCAGTGCTAGGCCCCGGGACAGGGTGCAAAAACTGTTTTTT.

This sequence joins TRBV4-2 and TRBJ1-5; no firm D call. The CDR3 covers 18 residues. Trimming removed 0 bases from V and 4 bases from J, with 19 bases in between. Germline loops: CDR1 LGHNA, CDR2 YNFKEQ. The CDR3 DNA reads TGTGCCAGCAGCCAAGATCGCGGCAGCCCAGCCCCAAATCAGCCCCAGCATTTT. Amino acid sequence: CASSQDRGSPAPNQPQHF.

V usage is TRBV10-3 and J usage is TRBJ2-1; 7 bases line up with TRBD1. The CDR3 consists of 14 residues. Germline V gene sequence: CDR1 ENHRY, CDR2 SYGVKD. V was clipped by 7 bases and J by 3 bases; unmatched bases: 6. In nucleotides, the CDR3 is TGTGCCATCACCGGGACAGTCGACTACAATGAGCAGTTCTTC. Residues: CAITGTVDYNEQFF.

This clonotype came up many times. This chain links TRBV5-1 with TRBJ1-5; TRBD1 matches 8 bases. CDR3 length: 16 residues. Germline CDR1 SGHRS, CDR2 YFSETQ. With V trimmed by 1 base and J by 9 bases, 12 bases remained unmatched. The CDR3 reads CASSLPRQGQVSPQHF. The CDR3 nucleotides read TGCGCCAGCAGCTTGCCTCGACAGGGGCAGGTATCGCCCCAGCATTTT. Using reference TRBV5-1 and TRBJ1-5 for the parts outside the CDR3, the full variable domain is KAGVTQTPRYLIKTRGQQVTLSCSPISGHRSVSWYQQTPGQGLQFLFEYFSETQRNKGNFPGRFSGRQFSNSRSEMNVSTLELGDSALYLCASSLPRQGQVSPQHFGDGTRLSIL.

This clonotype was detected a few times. For the CDR3, the DNA is TGCGCCAGCAGCCAGAATACCCAGGAGGAAAAACTGTTTTTT. Its protein is CASSQNTQEEKLFF. The chain recombines TRBV4-3 with TRBJ1-4; D not resolved. Trimming removed 3 bases at V and 8 bases at J, with 13 bases between. CDR1 LGHNA and CDR2 YSLEER come from the germline V gene. The CDR3 extends over 14 amino acids.

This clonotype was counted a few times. CDR3 DNA: TGCGCCAGCAGCCAAGGGAGACGAGCTATCACAGATACGCAGTATTTT. This codes for CASSQGRRAITDTQYF. The J gene is TRBJ2-3, the V gene TRBV4-3; no definite D call. Trimming took off 1 base at V and 2 bases at J, with 13 bases between the two ends. The CDR3 runs 16 residues. Looked up from germline, CDR1 is LGHNA and CDR2 is YSLEER.

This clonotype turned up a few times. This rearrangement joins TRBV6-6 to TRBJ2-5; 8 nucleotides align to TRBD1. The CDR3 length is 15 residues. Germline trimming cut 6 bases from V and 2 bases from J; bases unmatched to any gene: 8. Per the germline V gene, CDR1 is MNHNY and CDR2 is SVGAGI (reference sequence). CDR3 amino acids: CASSPDRARQETQYF. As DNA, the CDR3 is TGTGCCAGCAGCCCGGACAGGGCAAGGCAAGAGACCCAGTACTTC.

The CDR3 here is CSARDGDRGNYGYTF. The CDR3 bases are TGCAGTGCTAGAGATGGGGACAGGGGTAACTATGGCTACACCTTC. V and J are TRBV20-1 and TRBJ1-2; 10 positions agree with TRBD1. With V trimmed by 0 bases and J by 1 base, 2 bases remained unmatched. Germline lookup yields CDR1 DFQATT and CDR2 SNEGSKA (reference sequence). CDR3 length equals 15 residues.

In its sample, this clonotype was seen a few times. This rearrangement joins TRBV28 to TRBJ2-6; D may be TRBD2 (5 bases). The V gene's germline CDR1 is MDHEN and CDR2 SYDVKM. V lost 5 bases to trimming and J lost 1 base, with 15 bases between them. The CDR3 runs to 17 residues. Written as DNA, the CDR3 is TGTGCCAGCAGTCCGTCGGGGAAGGGATCTGGGGCCAACGTCCTGACTTTC. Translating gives CASSPSGKGSGANVLTF. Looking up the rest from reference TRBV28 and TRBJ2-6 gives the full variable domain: DVKVTQSSRYLVKRTGEKVFLECVQDMDHENMFWYRQDPGLGLRLIYFSYDVKMKEKGDIPEGYSVSREKKERFSLILESASTNQTSMYLCASSPSGKGSGANVLTFGAGSRLTVL.

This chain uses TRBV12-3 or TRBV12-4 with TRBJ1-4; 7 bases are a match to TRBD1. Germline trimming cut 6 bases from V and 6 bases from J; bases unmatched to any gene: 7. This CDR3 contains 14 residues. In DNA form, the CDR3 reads TGTGCCAGCAGAAAAACAGGGGAGGATGAAAAACTGTTTTTT. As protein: CASRKTGEDEKLFF.

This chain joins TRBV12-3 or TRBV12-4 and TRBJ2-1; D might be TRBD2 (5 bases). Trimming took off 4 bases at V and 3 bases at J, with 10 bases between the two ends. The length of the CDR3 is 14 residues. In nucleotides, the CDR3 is TGTGCCAGCAGTTCTCCCGGGGTCTACAATGAGCAGTTCTTC. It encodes CASSSPGVYNEQFF.

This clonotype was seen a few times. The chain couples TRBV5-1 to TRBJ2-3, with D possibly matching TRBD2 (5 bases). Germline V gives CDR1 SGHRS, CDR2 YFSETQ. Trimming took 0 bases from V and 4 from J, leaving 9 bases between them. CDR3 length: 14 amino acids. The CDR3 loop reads CASSLAAEADTQYF. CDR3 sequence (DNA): TGCGCCAGCAGCTTGGCTGCGGAGGCAGATACGCAGTATTTT.

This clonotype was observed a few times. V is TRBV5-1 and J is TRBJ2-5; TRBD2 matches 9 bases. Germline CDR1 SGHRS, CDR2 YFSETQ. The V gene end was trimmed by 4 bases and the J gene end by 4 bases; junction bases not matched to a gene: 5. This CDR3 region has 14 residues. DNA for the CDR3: TGCGCCAGCAGCCTTAGCGGGGGAGGAGAGACCCAGTACTTC. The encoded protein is CASSLSGGGETQYF. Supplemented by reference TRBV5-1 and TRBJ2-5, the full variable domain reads KAGVTQTPRYLIKTRGQQVTLSCSPISGHRSVSWYQQTPGQGLQFLFEYFSETQRNKGNFPGRFSGRQFSNSRSEMNVSTLELGDSALYLCASSLSGGGETQYFGPGTRLLVL.

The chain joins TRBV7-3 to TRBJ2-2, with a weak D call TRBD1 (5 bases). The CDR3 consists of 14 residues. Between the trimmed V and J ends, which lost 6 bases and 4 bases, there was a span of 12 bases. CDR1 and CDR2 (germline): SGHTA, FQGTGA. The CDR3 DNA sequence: TGTGCCAGCAGTCGCCGTAGGGGCACCGGGGAGCTGTTTTTT. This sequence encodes CASSRRRGTGELFF.

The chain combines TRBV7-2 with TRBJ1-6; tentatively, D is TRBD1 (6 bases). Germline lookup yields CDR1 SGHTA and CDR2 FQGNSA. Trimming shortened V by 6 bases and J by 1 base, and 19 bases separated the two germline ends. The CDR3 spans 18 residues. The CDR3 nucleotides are TGTGCCAGCAGTTCCTTATGGGCAGGGGCGTCCTATAATTCACCCCTCCACTTT. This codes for CASSSLWAGASYNSPLHF.

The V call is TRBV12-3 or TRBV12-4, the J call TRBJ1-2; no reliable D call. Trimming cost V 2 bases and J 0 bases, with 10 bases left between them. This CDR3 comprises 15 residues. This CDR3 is CASSLISLANYGYTF. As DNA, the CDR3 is TGTGCCAGCAGTTTAATCTCCCTAGCTAACTATGGCTACACCTTC.

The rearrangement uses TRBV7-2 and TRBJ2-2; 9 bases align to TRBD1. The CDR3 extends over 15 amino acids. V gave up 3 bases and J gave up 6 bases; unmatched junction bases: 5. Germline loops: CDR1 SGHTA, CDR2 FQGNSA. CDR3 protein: CASSFTGGIAGELFF. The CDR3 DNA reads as TGTGCCAGCAGCTTTACAGGGGGCATAGCCGGGGAGCTGTTTTTT.

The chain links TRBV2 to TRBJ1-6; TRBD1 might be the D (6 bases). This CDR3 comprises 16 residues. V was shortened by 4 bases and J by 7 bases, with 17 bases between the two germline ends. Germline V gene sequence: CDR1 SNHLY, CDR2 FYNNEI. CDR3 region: CASSGPTGPTNSPLHF. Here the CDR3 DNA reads TGTGCCAGCAGTGGACCGACAGGTCCTACCAATTCACCCCTCCACTTT.

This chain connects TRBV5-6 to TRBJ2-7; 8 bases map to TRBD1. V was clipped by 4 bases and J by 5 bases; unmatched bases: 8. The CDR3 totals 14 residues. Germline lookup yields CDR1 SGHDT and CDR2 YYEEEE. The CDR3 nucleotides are TGTGCCAGCAGCCATCCGGACAGGGCCCACGAGCAGTACTTC. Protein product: CASSHPDRAHEQYF.

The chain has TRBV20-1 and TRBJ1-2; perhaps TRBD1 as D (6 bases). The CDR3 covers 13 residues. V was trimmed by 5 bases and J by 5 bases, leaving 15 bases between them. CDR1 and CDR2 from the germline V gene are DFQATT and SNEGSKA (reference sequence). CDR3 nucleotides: TGCAGTGCTGGGAAGACAGGACGTTATGGCTACACCTTC. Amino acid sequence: CSAGKTGRYGYTF.

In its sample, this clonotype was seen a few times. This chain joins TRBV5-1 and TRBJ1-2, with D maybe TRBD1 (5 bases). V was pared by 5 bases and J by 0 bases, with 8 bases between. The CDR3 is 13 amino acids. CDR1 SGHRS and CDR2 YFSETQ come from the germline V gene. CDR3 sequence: CASRDTSNYGYTF. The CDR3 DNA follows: TGCGCCAGCAGGGACACCTCTAACTATGGCTACACCTTC.